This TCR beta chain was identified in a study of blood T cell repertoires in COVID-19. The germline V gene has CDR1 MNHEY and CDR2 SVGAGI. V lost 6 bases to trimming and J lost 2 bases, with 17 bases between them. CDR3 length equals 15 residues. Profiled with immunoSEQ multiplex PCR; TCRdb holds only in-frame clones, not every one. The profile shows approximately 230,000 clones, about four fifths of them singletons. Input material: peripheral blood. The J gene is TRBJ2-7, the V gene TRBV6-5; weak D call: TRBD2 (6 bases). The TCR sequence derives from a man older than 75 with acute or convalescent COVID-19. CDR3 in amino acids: CASRVGLASTYEQYF. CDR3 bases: TGTGCCAGCAGGGTGGGCCTAGCGTCAACCTACGAGCAGTACTTC.